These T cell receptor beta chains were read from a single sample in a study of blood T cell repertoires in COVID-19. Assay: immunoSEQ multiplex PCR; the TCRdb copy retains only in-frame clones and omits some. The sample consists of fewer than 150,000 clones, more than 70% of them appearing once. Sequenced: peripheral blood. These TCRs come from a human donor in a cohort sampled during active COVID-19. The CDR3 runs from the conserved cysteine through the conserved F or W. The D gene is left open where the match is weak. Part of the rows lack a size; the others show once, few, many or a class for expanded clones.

cdr3_aa: CASSLLNTGELFF
cdr3_nt: TGCGCCAGCAGCTTGCTGAACACCGGGGAGCTGTTTTTT
v_call: TRBV5-1
clone_size: NA
j_call: TRBJ2-2
d_call: NA

cdr3_aa: CASSLAAHHQFF
cdr3_nt: TGTGCCAGCAGCTTAGCGGCCCACCACCAGTTCTTC
v_call: TRBV7-2
clone_size: NA
j_call: TRBJ2-1
d_call: NA

cdr3_aa: CASRIGGYNEQFF
cdr3_nt: TGTGCCAGCAGGATCGGGGGATACAATGAGCAGTTCTTC
v_call: TRBV7-9
clone_size: NA
j_call: TRBJ2-1
d_call: NA

cdr3_aa: CASSLWTAGANVLTF
cdr3_nt: TGCGCCAGCAGCTTGTGGACAGCGGGGGCCAACGTCCTGACTTTC
v_call: TRBV5-1
clone_size: NA
j_call: TRBJ2-6
d_call: NA

cdr3_aa: CASGSDSHLYEQYF
cdr3_nt: TGTGCTAGTGGTTCAGACAGCCACCTCTACGAGCAGTACTTC
v_call: TRBV12-5
clone_size: NA
j_call: TRBJ2-7
d_call: NA

cdr3_aa: CATAQQGYNEQFF
cdr3_nt: TGTGCCACCGCTCAACAGGGGTACAATGAGCAGTTCTTC
v_call: TRBV6-5
clone_size: NA
j_call: TRBJ2-1
d_call: TRBD1

cdr3_aa: CASSLGAGPADTQYF
cdr3_nt: TGTGCCAGCTCACTAGGGGCCGGCCCGGCAGATACGCAGTATTTT
v_call: TRBV18
clone_size: NA
j_call: TRBJ2-3
d_call: NA

cdr3_aa: CASSFEARTTDTQYF
cdr3_nt: TGTGCCAGCAGCTTCGAGGCCCGCACCACAGATACGCAGTATTTT
v_call: TRBV7-2
clone_size: NA
j_call: TRBJ2-3
d_call: NA

cdr3_aa: CAWNKGDNYGYTF
cdr3_nt: TGTGCCTGGAATAAGGGGGACAACTATGGCTACACCTTC
v_call: TRBV30
clone_size: NA
j_call: TRBJ1-2
d_call: NA

cdr3_aa: CASSELGEELFF
cdr3_nt: TGCGCCAGCAGTGAGCTAGGTGAAGAGCTGTTTTTT
v_call: TRBV10-1
clone_size: few
j_call: TRBJ2-2
d_call: NA

cdr3_aa: CASSPGQGGGYTF
cdr3_nt: TGCGCCAGCAGCCCGGGACAGGGGGGAGGCTACACCTTC
v_call: TRBV5-1
clone_size: NA
j_call: TRBJ1-2
d_call: TRBD1

cdr3_aa: CASSPSQVHQPQHF
cdr3_nt: TGTGCCAGCAGCCCCAGTCAGGTACATCAGCCCCAGCATTTT
v_call: TRBV7-2
clone_size: once
j_call: TRBJ1-5
d_call: NA

cdr3_aa: CASSRGLADQETQYF
cdr3_nt: TGTGCCAGCAGCCGGGGACTAGCGGACCAAGAGACCCAGTACTTC
v_call: TRBV11-1
clone_size: NA
j_call: TRBJ2-5
d_call: TRBD2

cdr3_aa: CASRTSGQGGEGYTF
cdr3_nt: TGTGCCAGCAGGACTTCGGGACAGGGAGGAGAGGGCTACACCTTC
v_call: TRBV28
clone_size: NA
j_call: TRBJ1-2
d_call: TRBD1

cdr3_aa: CASSPRQGSFEQYF
cdr3_nt: TGTGCCAGCAGTCCCCGACAGGGAAGTTTCGAGCAGTACTTC
v_call: TRBV6-2/TRBV6-3
clone_size: few
j_call: TRBJ2-7
d_call: TRBD1

cdr3_aa: CASGSIARDNYQPQHF
cdr3_nt: TGTGCCAGCGGTTCGATAGCCCGGGACAATTATCAGCCCCAGCATTTT
v_call: TRBV6-2/TRBV6-3
clone_size: few
j_call: TRBJ1-5
d_call: NA

cdr3_aa: CATSDFPGETQYF
cdr3_nt: TGTGCCACCAGTGATTTTCCGGGAGAGACCCAGTACTTC
v_call: TRBV24-1
clone_size: NA
j_call: TRBJ2-5
d_call: NA

cdr3_aa: CASSTPRVAGNTIYF
cdr3_nt: TGTGCCAGCAGCACACCGCGGGTCGCCGGAAACACCATATATTTT
v_call: TRBV6-2/TRBV6-3
clone_size: NA
j_call: TRBJ1-3
d_call: NA

cdr3_aa: CASSPGSNTEAFF
cdr3_nt: TGTGCCAGCAGTCCCGGGAGCAACACTGAAGCTTTCTTT
v_call: TRBV11-2
clone_size: NA
j_call: TRBJ1-1
d_call: NA

cdr3_aa: CASRGAGTGYGYTF
cdr3_nt: TGTGCCAGCAGGGGGGCCGGGACAGGCTACGGCTACACCTTC
v_call: TRBV2
clone_size: NA
j_call: TRBJ1-2
d_call: TRBD1

cdr3_aa: CASSVVAQGLGGEQFF
cdr3_nt: TGTGCCAGCAGCGTAGTCGCACAGGGCTTAGGTGGTGAGCAGTTCTTC
v_call: TRBV9
clone_size: NA
j_call: TRBJ2-1
d_call: NA

cdr3_aa: CASRRAGGQETQYF
cdr3_nt: TGTGCCAGCAGGAGGGCTGGCGGTCAAGAGACCCAGTACTTC
v_call: TRBV25-1
clone_size: NA
j_call: TRBJ2-5
d_call: NA

cdr3_aa: CASSPPSQGIWSYGYTF
cdr3_nt: TGTGCCAGCTCACCACCCTCTCAGGGGATCTGGAGCTATGGCTACACCTTC
v_call: TRBV18
clone_size: NA
j_call: TRBJ1-2
d_call: NA

cdr3_aa: CASSAQDRAGYTF
cdr3_nt: TGTGCCAGCAGCGCCCAGGACAGGGCTGGCTACACCTTC
v_call: TRBV5-6
clone_size: NA
j_call: TRBJ1-2
d_call: TRBD1

cdr3_aa: CASSFLGAAGVAKNIQYF
cdr3_nt: TGTGCCAGCAGCTTCTTAGGCGCAGCGGGAGTGGCCAAAAACATTCAGTACTTC
v_call: TRBV11-2
clone_size: few
j_call: TRBJ2-4
d_call: TRBD2

cdr3_aa: CASSPQTGIEQFF
cdr3_nt: TGCGCCAGCAGCCCCCAGACAGGGATTGAGCAGTTCTTC
v_call: TRBV5-1
clone_size: once
j_call: TRBJ2-1
d_call: TRBD1